A single sample gave rise to the 7 T cell receptor beta chains below, sequenced in a study of shared clonotypes between healthy human individuals. The data were produced by immunoSEQ multiplex PCR, yet TCRdb's version contains in-frame clones alone and is incomplete. Among over 2,000,000 clones, 85% to 95% were seen once, and the ten largest hold about 1.7%. Naivety among CD8 cells was defined by CD45RO negativity and positive CCR7 selection, thereby excluding terminally differentiated effector memory CD45RA+ cells. Sequenced: naive CD8+ T cells from PBMCs. These TCRs come from a man between 18 and 35 years old in good health. Some clones in this sample may be carry-over from other donors' samples.

Comment on this clone: This same CDR3 is encoded by further DNA sequences in the sample. The CDR3, as DNA: TGTGCCAGCAGTTACTCCACCGGCGGCTACACCTTC. Translating it yields CASSYSTGGYTF. The chain joins TRBV6-6 to TRBJ1-2; D call uncertain. Germline V gene sequence: CDR1 MNHNY, CDR2 SVGAGI (reference sequence). The length of the CDR3 is 12 residues. The V end was cut by 0 bases, the J end by 8 bases, with 7 bases between.

The rearrangement joins TRBV7-2 to TRBJ2-5; D might be TRBD1 (6 bases). CDR1 and CDR2 from the germline V gene are SGHTA and FQGNSA. V lost 5 bases and J 6 bases, leaving 16 bases between the germline ends. This CDR3 is 14 amino acids long. CDR3 sequence: CASSGRGEEKTQYF. As DNA, the CDR3 is TGTGCCAGCAGCGGCAGGGGCGAGGAGAAGACCCAGTACTTC.

This clone has only one observation. The chain combines TRBV7-8 with TRBJ2-5, with 7 nucleotides matching TRBD2. V trimming: 3 bases; J trimming: 5 bases; junction bases outside the gene matches: 12. CDR3 length: 16 amino acids. Germline CDR1 reads SGHVS; CDR2 reads FQNEAQ. The CDR3 region is CASSLSGAGETETQYF. In DNA, the CDR3 is TGTGCCAGCAGCTTGAGCGGGGCGGGAGAAACGGAGACCCAGTACTTC.

The chain couples TRBV29-1 to TRBJ1-2, with D hard to call. The CDR3 runs to 11 residues. The germline V gene has CDR1 SQVTM and CDR2 ANQGSEA. Trimming removed 5 bases at V and 8 bases at J, with 12 bases between. The CDR3 nucleotides are TGCAGCGTTCGACCGCTTGAGGGCTACACCTTC. This gives the protein CSVRPLEGYTF.

The chain combines TRBV13 with TRBJ2-7; D assignment may be TRBD1 or TRBD2 (5 bases each). With 5 bases removed from V and 5 bases from J, the gap between germline ends came to 10 bases. The CDR3 covers 12 residues. Germline lookup yields CDR1 PRHDT and CDR2 FYEKMQ (reference sequence). CDR3 nucleotides: TGTGCCAGCAGCCCAGGGAGCGACGAGCAGTACTTC. It codes for CASSPGSDEQYF.

This sequence joins TRBV30 and TRBJ2-1; D not resolved. From germline, CDR1 is GTSNPN and CDR2 SVGIG (reference sequence). Trimming shortened V by 2 bases and J by 2 bases, and 4 bases separated the two germline ends. The CDR3 has 12 residues. CDR3 DNA: TGTGCCTGGAGTCCTGCCTACAATGAGCAGTTCTTC. Protein product: CAWSPAYNEQFF. Together with reference TRBV30 and TRBJ2-1, the CDR3 gives the full variable domain: SQTIHQWPATLVQPVGSPLSLECTVEGTSNPNLYWYRQAAGRGLQLLFYSVGIGQISSEVPQNLSASRPQDRQFILSSKKLLLSDSGFYLCAWSPAYNEQFFGPGTRLTVL.

Details on this clone: This sample includes further DNA sequences coding for the same CDR3. The chain has TRBV7-9 and TRBJ2-7; D unclear. V gave up 1 base and J gave up 5 bases, with 6 bases separating them. CDR3 length: 12 residues. Germline-derived CDR1 and CDR2 are SEHNR and FQNEAQ (reference sequence). The CDR3 region is CASSLGLNEQYF. For the CDR3, the DNA is TGTGCCAGCAGCTTAGGTCTGAACGAGCAGTACTTC.